This TCR beta chain was retrieved from a study of OX40 agonist ivuxolimab in advanced cancers. Broadly, across the study: Ivuxolimab, which targeted the costimulatory receptor OX40 (CD134), was an agonistic, fully human IgG2 monoclonal antibody. Intravenous ivuxolimab was administered to patients every 2 weeks at six dose levels: 0.01, 0.1, 0.3, 1.5, 3 and 10 mg/kg. Of the roughly 52 dose-escalation patients, hepatocellular carcinoma was present in 19, melanoma in around 15, renal cell carcinoma in 9 and head and neck cancer in 9. The dose-escalation cohort was around 84% male with a mean age of around 64 years, ranging from roughly 23 to 80. Patients were allowed to have had prior anti-PD-1, anti-PD-L1 or anti-CTLA-4 therapy, and approximately 41% of the dose-escalation patients had previously received checkpoint inhibitors. Partial responses occurred in three dose-escalation patients: two with cutaneous melanoma and one with hepatocellular carcinoma. The point of sequencing TCRbeta in the periphery was to test whether ivuxolimab changed TCR sequence diversity and drove clonal T-cell expansion. The paper reports the monotherapy dose-escalation portion (N of about 51 patients) of the phase I ivuxolimab trial. What the research found in general, with its limitations: Partial responders in the 0.1-3.0 mg/kg groups had among the lowest normalized peripheral clonal expansion, especially among CD8+ T cells. Low levels of normalized T-cell clonal expansion were also seen in some nonresponding patients. Antigen specificity was not determined for the clonally expanded peripheral T cells. After ivuxolimab, CD8+ T cells had more expanded clones than CD4+ T cells on average. At doses from 0.1 to 3.0 mg/kg, clonal expansion was seen in both CD4+ and CD8+ blood T cells between baseline and week 6.

As concerns this clone: No antigen is known for it. Base qualities are missing; no much larger clone stands one base away.

For sequencing of the TCRbeta CDR3 region, genomic DNA was extracted from the sorted cells. TCRbeta CDR3 regions were sequenced using the immunoSEQ Assay. Here the immuneACCESS table is served through TCRdb, limited to in-frame sequences with V and J called. Missing clones are a known gap in these copies; in checked studies unresolved V genes cover under half, and the rest lacks a known reason. Recorded for this sample are about 81,000 clones; about 80% of them occurred a single time. The top ten constitute around 6.6% of the sample. CDR1 and CDR2 (LGHNA, YSLEER) derive from the germline V gene. Trimming at the junction amounts to 0 bases on V and 1 base on J, and the germline ends lie 6 bases apart. The CDR3 holds 15 amino acids from the cysteine to the phenylalanine. Only the CDR3 part of the read is kept: 45 bases, read in frame from the first base. The trial excluded patients who had a history of autoimmune disease or who were on systemic immunosuppression. Peripheral blood for TCR sequencing was collected from all dose cohorts at baseline, on cycle 4 day 1, and on cycle 7 day 1. The samples were taken from a phase I, first-in-human, multicenter, open-label dose-escalation trial of ivuxolimab. Adults with locally advanced or metastatic head and neck squamous cell, hepatocellular, melanoma or renal cell carcinoma were enrolled in the trial. Before TCR sequencing, CD4+ T cells and CD8+ T cells were sorted from peripheral blood as separate populations.

The sequence joins TRBV4-3 to TRBJ2-2; the D gene is perhaps TRBD2, on 5 matching bases. The receptor comes from an adult with an advanced solid tumor such as melanoma, head and neck, liver or kidney cancer. Sequences were derived from CD4+ or CD8+ T cells sorted from blood, sampled in a trial of the OX40 agonist ivuxolimab. CDR3 sequence: CASSQDGGNTGELFF. The bases read TGCGCCAGCAGCCAAGATGGAGGGAACACCGGGGAGCTGTTTTTT.